Shown below are 31 T cell receptor beta chains from a single sample sequenced in a study of T-cell memory formation after mild COVID-19. TCRdb re-called the 5' RACE reads through MiXCR, storing one row per CDR3 protein. This sample has roughly 89,000 distinct CDR3 sequences, with about 13% found just once. Source material: PBMCs or a T cell subset sorted from them (not recorded which). These receptors were collected from an adult woman who had mild COVID-19 (a few samples of this study predate the infection). Cell type and time point are not known.

The V and J genes are TRBV5-1 and TRBJ2-2; perhaps D is TRBD1 or TRBD2 (6 bases each). Looked up from germline, CDR1 is SGHRS and CDR2 is YFSETQ. The CDR3 length is 17 residues. Trimming pared 0 bases from V and 1 base from J, leaving 13 bases between. CDR3 in amino acids: CASSLAGDNQNTGELFF. As DNA, the CDR3 is TGCGCCAGCAGCTTGGCGGGGGACAACCAGAACACCGGGGAGCTGTTTTTT.

The chain recombines TRBV4-3 with TRBJ1-4; TRBD1 agrees at 9 bases. Germline CDR1 LGHNA, CDR2 YSLEER. Trimming took 3 bases from V and 5 from J; bases not matched to a gene: 7. This CDR3 has 16 amino acids. DNA of the CDR3: TGCGCCAGCAGCCAGACAAGAGGACAGGGGAATGAAAAACTGTTTTTT. Its protein is CASSQTRGQGNEKLFF.

This clonotype appeared a few times. The chain has TRBV5-6 and TRBJ2-1; D is unresolved. The CDR3 sequence is 12 residues long. Germline V gives CDR1 SGHDT, CDR2 YYEEEE. Deletions cut 0 bases from V and 6 bases from J, with 4 bases between. CDR3 DNA: TGTGCCAGCAGCTTGGCTCGCAATGAGCAGTTCTTC. It translates to CASSLARNEQFF.

The rearrangement links TRBV5-1 to TRBJ2-7; TRBD1 agrees at 11 bases. Germline CDR1 SGHRS, CDR2 YFSETQ. The CDR3 contains 14 residues. J gave up 6 bases and V 3 bases, and 5 bases lay outside the gene matches. DNA of the CDR3: TGCGCCAGCAGCTCCCAGGGACAGGGGGGCGAGCAGTACTTC. This gives the protein CASSSQGQGGEQYF.

This clonotype was counted only a few times. The CDR3 coding sequence is TGTGCCAGTAGTATTTCTAGCGGGGAGTACAATGAGCAGTTCTTC. Its protein is CASSISSGEYNEQFF. This chain links TRBV19 with TRBJ2-1; 9 bases agree with TRBD2. V lost 3 bases and J lost 4; bases outside the gene matches: 4. CDR1 and CDR2 (germline): LNHDA, SQIVND (reference sequence). The CDR3 covers 15 residues.

The V gene is TRBV7-9, the J gene TRBJ2-1; tentatively, D is TRBD2 (6 bases). The CDR3 sequence is 17 residues long. V was clipped by 7 bases and J by 4 bases, with 23 bases between them. Per germline, CDR1 SEHNR and CDR2 FQNEAQ (reference sequence). The CDR3 DNA sequence: TGTGCCAGCATCTCACCTCCTGGAGCGGGTTTTTACAATGAGCAGTTCTTC. Protein product: CASISPPGAGFYNEQFF. Using reference TRBV7-9 and TRBJ2-1 for the parts outside the CDR3, the full variable domain is DTGVSQNPRHKITKRGQNVTFRCDPISEHNRLYWYRQTLGQGPEFLTYFQNEAQLEKSRLLSDRFSAERPKGSFSTLEIQRTEQGDSAMYLCASISPPGAGFYNEQFFGPGTRLTVL.

This clonotype was picked up a small number of times. This sequence joins TRBV12-5 and TRBJ1-2, with D uncertain. Trimming shortened V by 9 bases and J by 5 bases, and 16 bases separated the two germline ends. CDR1 is LGHNT and CDR2 is FRNRAP in the germline V gene. CDR3 length equals 13 residues. CDR3 in DNA: TGTGCTAGCGCCTTGGACGGCGGTTATGGCTACACCTTC. It specifies CASALDGGYGYTF.

In its sample, this clonotype was seen a few times. This chain connects TRBV9 to TRBJ2-7, with D hard to call. In germline, CDR1 is SGDLS, CDR2 YYNGEE. The CDR3 spans 11 residues. Trimming shortened V by 5 bases and J by 6 bases, and 9 bases separated the two germline ends. The CDR3 DNA is TGTGCCAGCAGGTCTCGAGGCGAGCAGTACTTC. Its protein is CASRSRGEQYF.

The chain links TRBV4-1 to TRBJ2-3; D is perhaps TRBD2 (5 bases). V was clipped by 4 bases and J by 6 bases, with 11 bases between them. CDR3 length equals 13 residues. Germline assignment: CDR1 MGHRA and CDR2 YSYEKL. The CDR3 nucleotides are TGCGCCAGCAGCCCGCTCCTAGCCGATACGCAGTATTTT. Protein product: CASSPLLADTQYF.

This sequence joins TRBV5-5 and TRBJ2-7, with D unclear. Germline CDR1 is SGHKS and CDR2 is YYEKEE (reference sequence). The CDR3 consists of 13 residues. Trimming removed 1 base from V and 0 bases from J, with 5 bases in between. CDR3 sequence (DNA): TGTGCCAGCAGCTTGACAGTCTCCTACGAGCAGTACTTC. It translates to CASSLTVSYEQYF.

This clonotype has more than one count but fewer than ten. The chain couples TRBV24-1 to TRBJ2-1; 9 nucleotides agree with TRBD2. After removal of 1 base from V and 4 bases from J, the junction contained 4 bases not matched to a gene. The CDR3 extends over 16 amino acids. The germline V gene has CDR1 KGHDR and CDR2 SFDVKD. The CDR3 region is CATSDFETSGYNEQFF. The CDR3 DNA reads as TGTGCCACCAGTGATTTTGAGACTAGCGGATACAATGAGCAGTTCTTC.

This clonotype came up a few times. This chain links TRBV20-1 with TRBJ2-1; D call uncertain. V was trimmed by 6 bases and J by 6 bases, leaving 12 bases between them. The CDR3 spans 12 residues. CDR1 and CDR2 from the germline V gene are DFQATT and SNEGSKA (reference sequence). The CDR3 protein is CSAATLGNEQFF. The CDR3 region has the DNA TGCAGTGCCGCTACCTTGGGCAATGAGCAGTTCTTC.

The chain has TRBV25-1 and TRBJ1-1; TRBD1 is a possible D gene (6 bases). The CDR3 consists of 13 residues. V was cut by 4 bases and J by 5 bases, with 11 bases left in between. Looked up from germline, CDR1 is MGHDK and CDR2 is SYGVNS. The chain's CDR3 is CASSVGGWTEAFF. The CDR3 DNA is TGTGCCAGCAGTGTAGGGGGTTGGACTGAAGCTTTCTTT.

The V call is TRBV19, the J call TRBJ2-7; 7 positions agree with TRBD2. This CDR3 comprises 16 residues. Trimming at V came to 3 bases and at J to 5 bases, leaving 13 bases not matched to a gene. The germline V gene encodes CDR1 LNHDA and CDR2 SQIVND (reference sequence). The CDR3 region has the DNA TGTGCCAGTAGTATTGGGAAGCGGGAACTCGTAGACGAGCAGTACTTC. Its translation: CASSIGKRELVDEQYF.

This chain's CDR3 is CASSQDPGGANQETQYF. CDR3 coding DNA: TGCGCCAGCAGCCAAGATCCGGGGGGGGCAAACCAAGAGACCCAGTACTTC. The rearrangement joins TRBV4-1 to TRBJ2-5, with 8 nucleotides matching TRBD2. Germline lookup yields CDR1 MGHRA and CDR2 YSYEKL. CDR3 length: 17 amino acids. V was clipped by 0 bases and J by 0 bases; unmatched bases: 6.

This rearrangement joins TRBV7-9 to TRBJ1-2; the match to TRBD1 covers 8 bases. V lost 4 bases, J lost 1 base, and 11 bases stayed unmatched. This CDR3 contains 17 residues. The germline V gene has CDR1 SEHNR and CDR2 FQNEAQ (reference sequence). The CDR3 DNA reads as TGTGCCAGCAGCTCTAAGGACAGGGAGGTTCTTAACTATGGCTACACCTTC. It codes for CASSSKDREVLNYGYTF.

This clonotype appeared many times. The genes are TRBV10-3 and TRBJ1-1; TRBD1 aligns across 10 bases. The trim removed 6 bases at V and 1 base at J, leaving 5 bases unmatched. There are 15 residues in the CDR3. CDR1 is ENHRY and CDR2 is SYGVKD in the germline V gene. The CDR3 bases are TGTGCCATCAGGGGAGGACAGGGGGGGAACACTGAAGCTTTCTTT. Its translation is CAIRGGQGGNTEAFF.

There are a few counts of this clonotype. This chain connects TRBV5-4 to TRBJ2-2; D gene uncertain. The length of the CDR3 is 16 residues. CDR1 SGHNT and CDR2 YYREEE come from the germline V gene (reference sequence). V was shortened by 2 bases and J by 3 bases, with 14 bases between the two germline ends. This CDR3 is CASSFEVPVDTGELFF. The CDR3 coding sequence is TGTGCCAGCAGCTTTGAGGTCCCAGTGGACACCGGGGAGCTGTTTTTT.

This clonotype showed up many times. The rearrangement joins TRBV20-1 to TRBJ2-7, with 10 bases aligning to TRBD1. The CDR3 is 17 residues long. Per the germline V gene, CDR1 is DFQATT and CDR2 is SNEGSKA (reference sequence). With V trimmed by 0 bases and J by 2 bases, 10 bases remained unmatched. The CDR3 spells CSARDGSGTGAAYEQYF. Written as DNA, the CDR3 is TGCAGTGCTAGAGATGGGTCCGGGACAGGGGCCGCCTACGAGCAGTACTTC.

This clonotype was counted a few times. The gene calls are TRBV7-9 and TRBJ2-7, with D possibly being TRBD1 (6 bases). Germline V lookup: CDR1 SEHNR, CDR2 FQNEAQ (reference sequence). This CDR3 is 12 amino acids long. Trimming removed 5 bases at V and 4 bases at J, with 9 bases between. The CDR3 region has the DNA TGTGCCAGCAGCGCCAGGGGTTACGAGCAGTACTTC. Its protein product is CASSARGYEQYF.

In its sample, this clonotype was seen a few times. This chain joins TRBV5-7 and TRBJ2-1, with D perhaps matching TRBD1 (6 bases). TRBV5-7 is placed among ORFs of uncertain function. The CDR3 is 16 residues long. Trimming shortened V by 4 bases and J by 2 bases, and 16 bases separated the two germline ends. The CDR3 reads CASSMDPDRPYNEQFF. The DNA of the CDR3 is TGTGCCAGCAGCATGGACCCCGACAGGCCCTACAATGAGCAGTTCTTC.

This clonotype was counted between two and nine times. At one of its ends the junction is not consistent with the germline gene, which may arise from a read error. The rearrangement joins TRBV5-1 to TRBJ2-3; TRBD1 matches at 9 bases. Germline CDR1 SGHRS, CDR2 YFSETQ. This CDR3 has 16 residues. CDR3 amino acids: CASSLEFTGGLDTQYF. Written as DNA, the CDR3 is TGCGCCAGCAGTTTGGAGTTTACAGGGGGCCTAGATACGCAGTATTTT.

There are a few counts of this clonotype. This rearrangement joins TRBV5-8 to TRBJ2-5, with D hard to call. Trimming removed 3 bases from V and 1 base from J, with 4 bases in between. This CDR3 spans 12 amino acids. Germline assignment: CDR1 SGHTS and CDR2 YDEGEE. CDR3 sequence (DNA): TGTGCCAGCAGCTCGCTCCAAGAGACCCAGTACTTC. Translated, it gives CASSSLQETQYF. Supplemented by reference TRBV5-8 and TRBJ2-5, the full variable domain reads EAGVTQSPTHLIKTRGQQATLRCSPISGHTSVYWYQQALGLGLQFLLWYDEGEERNRGNFPPRFSGRQFPNYSSELNVNALELEDSALYLCASSSLQETQYFGPGTRLLVL.

This clonotype was observed a few times. The chain uses TRBV27 and TRBJ2-1, with 8 bases identical to TRBD1. The length of the CDR3 is 16 residues. CDR1 and CDR2 (germline): MNHEY, SMNVEV (reference sequence). V was pared by 3 bases and J by 6 bases, with 10 bases of the junction left unmatched. DNA for the CDR3: TGTGCCAGCAGTTTGACTGCAGGGGGCGCCCCCAATGAGCAGTTCTTC. Its translation: CASSLTAGGAPNEQFF.

V and J are TRBV5-1 and TRBJ2-1, with D possibly called TRBD1 or TRBD2 (6 bases each). The germline gives CDR1 SGHRS, CDR2 YFSETQ. Trimming left V 2 bases short and J 9 bases short, with 12 bases between. This CDR3 is 13 amino acids long. For the CDR3, the DNA is TGCGCCAGCAGCTTCGAGGAGGGGGGTGAGCAGTTCTTC. It translates to CASSFEEGGEQFF. Complete variable domain (other parts from reference TRBV5-1 and TRBJ2-1): KAGVTQTPRYLIKTRGQQVTLSCSPISGHRSVSWYQQTPGQGLQFLFEYFSETQRNKGNFPGRFSGRQFSNSRSEMNVSTLELGDSALYLCASSFEEGGEQFFGPGTRLTVL.

There are a few counts of this clonotype. The DNA of the CDR3 is TGTGCCAGCAGCCTAAGCGTACCCCCTGGTCGGCTAAGTTGGCAGGACCCTTACAATGAGCAGTTCTTC. Its protein is CASSLSVPPGRLSWQDPYNEQFF. The chain has TRBV9 and TRBJ2-1, with D unclear. The CDR3 is 23 residues long. Trimming took 4 bases from V and 4 from J, leaving 39 bases between them. Germline values: CDR1 SGDLS, CDR2 YYNGEE.

This clonotype was detected many times. V usage is TRBV7-9 and J usage is TRBJ2-7; D possibly corresponds to TRBD1 (5 bases). Trimming removed 1 base from V and 3 bases from J, with 7 bases in between. The CDR3 is 13 residues long. The V gene's germline CDR1 is SEHNR and CDR2 FQNEAQ (reference sequence). CDR3 nucleotide sequence: TGTGCCAGCAGCTTAGGGACAAACTACGAGCAGTACTTC. It translates to CASSLGTNYEQYF.

This clonotype was seen a handful of times. V and J are TRBV7-6 and TRBJ2-7; D perhaps matches TRBD2 (5 bases). Trimming shortened V by 1 base and J by 3 bases, and 13 bases separated the two germline ends. The CDR3 totals 15 residues. CDR1 and CDR2 from the germline V gene are SGHVS and FNYEAQ. CDR3 bases: TGTGCCAGCAGCTTAGGGTTCGTCGGAGGCTACGAGCAGTACTTC. It yields the protein CASSLGFVGGYEQYF.

This chain uses TRBV29-1 with TRBJ2-7; perhaps TRBD2 as D (6 bases). Germline V gene lookup returns CDR1 SQVTM and CDR2 ANQGSEA. The CDR3 consists of 13 residues. V lost 6 bases and J lost 3, with 15 bases in between. The CDR3 DNA reads TGCAGCGTACAGCTCCGGGGGAACTACGAGCAGTACTTC. This sequence encodes CSVQLRGNYEQYF.

This chain uses TRBV12-3 or TRBV12-4 with TRBJ2-3; TRBD1 aligns across 10 bases. V shed 6 bases, J shed 4 bases, and the junction held 7 bases outside the gene matches. The length of the CDR3 is 15 residues. The CDR3 here is CASSLRTGGSDTQYF. In nucleotides, the CDR3 is TGTGCCAGCAGCCTTAGGACAGGGGGTTCAGATACGCAGTATTTT.

The chain uses TRBV6-5 and TRBJ2-1; D uncertain. Germline lookup yields CDR1 MNHEY and CDR2 SVGAGI. The CDR3 contains 15 residues. The germline V and J ends were trimmed by 2 bases and 3 bases, with 11 bases remaining between them. The CDR3 DNA reads as TGTGCCAGCAGTTACGGAGATCAAGTCTACAATGAGCAGTTCTTC. Residues: CASSYGDQVYNEQFF.